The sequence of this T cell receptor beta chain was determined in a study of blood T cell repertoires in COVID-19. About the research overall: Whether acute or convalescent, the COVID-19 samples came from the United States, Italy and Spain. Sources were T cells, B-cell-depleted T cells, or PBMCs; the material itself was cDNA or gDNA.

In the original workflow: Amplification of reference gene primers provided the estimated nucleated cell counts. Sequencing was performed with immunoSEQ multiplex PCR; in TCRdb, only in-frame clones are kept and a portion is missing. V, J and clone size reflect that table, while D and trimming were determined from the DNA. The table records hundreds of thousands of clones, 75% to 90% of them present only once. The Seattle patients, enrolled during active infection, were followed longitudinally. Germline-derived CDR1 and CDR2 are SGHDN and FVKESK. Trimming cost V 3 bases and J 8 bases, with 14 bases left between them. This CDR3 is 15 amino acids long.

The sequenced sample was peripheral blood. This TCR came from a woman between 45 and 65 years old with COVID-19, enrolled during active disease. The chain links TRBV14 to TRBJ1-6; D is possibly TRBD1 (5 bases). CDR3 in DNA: TGTGCCAGCAGCCAGTGGGGACTTCGGGATTCACCCCTCCACTTT. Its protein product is CASSQWGLRDSPLHF. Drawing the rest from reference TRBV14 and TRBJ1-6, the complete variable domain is EAGVTQFPSHSVIEKGQTVTLRCDPISGHDNLYWYRRVMGKEIKFLLHFVKESKQDESGMPNNRFLAERTGGTYSTLKVQPAELEDSGVYFCASSQWGLRDSPLHFGNGTRLTVT.